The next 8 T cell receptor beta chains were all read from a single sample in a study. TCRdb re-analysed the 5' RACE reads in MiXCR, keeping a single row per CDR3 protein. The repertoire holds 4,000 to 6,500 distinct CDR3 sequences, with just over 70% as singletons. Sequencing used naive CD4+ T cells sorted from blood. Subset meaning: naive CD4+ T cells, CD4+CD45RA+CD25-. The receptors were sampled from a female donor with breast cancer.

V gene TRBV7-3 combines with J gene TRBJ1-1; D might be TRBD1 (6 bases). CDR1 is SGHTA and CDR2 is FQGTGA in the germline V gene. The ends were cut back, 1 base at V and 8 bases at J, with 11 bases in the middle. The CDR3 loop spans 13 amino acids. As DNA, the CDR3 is TGTGCCAGCAGCTTAAGATCTGGGGGCGAAGCTTTCTTT. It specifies CASSLRSGGEAFF. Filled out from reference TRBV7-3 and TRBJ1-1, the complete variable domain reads GAGVSQTPSNKVTEKGKYVELRCDPISGHTALYWYRQSLGQGPEFLIYFQGTGAADDSGLPNDRFFAVRPEGSVSTLKIQRTERGDSAVYLCASSLRSGGEAFFGQGTRLTVV.

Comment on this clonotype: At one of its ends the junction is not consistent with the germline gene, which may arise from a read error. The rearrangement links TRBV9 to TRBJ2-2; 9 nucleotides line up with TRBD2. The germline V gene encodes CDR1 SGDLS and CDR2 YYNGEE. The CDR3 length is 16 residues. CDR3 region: CAGSTSGGTNTGELFF. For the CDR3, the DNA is TGTGCCGGCAGCACGAGCGGGGGGACGAACACCGGGGAGCTGTTTTTT.

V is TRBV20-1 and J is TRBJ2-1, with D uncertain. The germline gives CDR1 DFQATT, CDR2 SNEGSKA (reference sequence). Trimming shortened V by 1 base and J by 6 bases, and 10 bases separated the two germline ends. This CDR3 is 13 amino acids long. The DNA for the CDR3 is TGCAGTGCTAGAGGGGCCTTATTCAATGAGCAGTTCTTC. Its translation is CSARGALFNEQFF.

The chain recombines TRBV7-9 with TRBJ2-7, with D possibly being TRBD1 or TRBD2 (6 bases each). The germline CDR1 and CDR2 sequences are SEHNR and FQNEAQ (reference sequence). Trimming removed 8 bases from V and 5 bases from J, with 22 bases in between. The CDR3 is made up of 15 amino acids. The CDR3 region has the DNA TGTGCCAGCCCTAGTGTGGGGGGCACGTCGGACGAGCAGTACTTC. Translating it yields CASPSVGGTSDEQYF.

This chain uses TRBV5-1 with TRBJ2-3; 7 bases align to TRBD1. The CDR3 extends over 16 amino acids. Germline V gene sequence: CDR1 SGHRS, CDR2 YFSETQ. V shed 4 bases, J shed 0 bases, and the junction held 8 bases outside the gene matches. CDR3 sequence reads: CASSAGTATSTDTQYF. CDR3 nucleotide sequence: TGCGCCAGCAGCGCCGGGACAGCGACTAGCACAGATACGCAGTATTTT.

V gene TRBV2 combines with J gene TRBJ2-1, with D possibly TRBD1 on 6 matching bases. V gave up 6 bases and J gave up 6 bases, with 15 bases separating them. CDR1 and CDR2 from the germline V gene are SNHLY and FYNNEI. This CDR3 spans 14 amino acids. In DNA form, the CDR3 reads TGTGCCAGCAGCAAGACCCAGACAGGCAATGAGCAGTTCTTC. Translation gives CASSKTQTGNEQFF.

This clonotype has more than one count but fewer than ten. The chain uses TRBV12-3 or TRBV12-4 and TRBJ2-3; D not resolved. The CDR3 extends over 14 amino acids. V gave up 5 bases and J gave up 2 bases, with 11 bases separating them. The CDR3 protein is CASSLEVATDTQYF. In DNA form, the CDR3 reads TGTGCCAGCAGTCTAGAGGTTGCCACAGATACGCAGTATTTT.

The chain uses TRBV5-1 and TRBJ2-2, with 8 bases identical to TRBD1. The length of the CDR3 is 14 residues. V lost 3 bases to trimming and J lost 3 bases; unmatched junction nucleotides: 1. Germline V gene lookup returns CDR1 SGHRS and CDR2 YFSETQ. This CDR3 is CASSSTGDTGELFF. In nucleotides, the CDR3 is TGCGCCAGCAGCTCGACAGGGGACACCGGGGAGCTGTTTTTT.